These 19 T cell receptor beta chains came from one sample sequenced in a study of OX40 agonist ivuxolimab in advanced cancers. The repertoire was sequenced with immunoSEQ multiplex PCR; TCRdb's copy has only in-frame clones and lacks some. The sample records roughly 46,000 clones, roughly 84% being singletons. This specimen consisted of CD4+ or CD8+ T cells sorted from blood, obtained in a trial of the OX40 agonist ivuxolimab. These receptors all come from an adult with an advanced solid tumor such as melanoma, head and neck, liver or kidney cancer.

The chain uses TRBV11-1 and TRBJ2-4; D is undetermined. This CDR3 comprises 15 residues. The germline gives CDR1 SGHAT, CDR2 FQDESV (reference sequence). The V end lost 5 bases, the J end lost 7 bases, and 18 bases lay between the germline ends. The CDR3 here is CASSPYLGQRNIQYF. The CDR3 DNA reads as TGTGCCAGCAGCCCCTATCTGGGCCAGAGGAACATTCAGTACTTC.

The V and J genes are TRBV20-1 and TRBJ1-3; D is ambiguous. V gave up 5 bases and J gave up 4 bases, with 6 bases separating them. CDR1 is DFQATT, CDR2 SNEGSKA, per germline (reference sequence). The CDR3 is made up of 11 amino acids. In DNA, the CDR3 is TGCAGTGCTGGGCAGGGAAACACCATATATTTT. It is translated as CSAGQGNTIYF.

The chain is built from TRBV6-1 and TRBJ1-2; the match to TRBD1 covers 9 bases. V lost 7 bases and J lost 6; bases outside the gene matches: 12. This CDR3 has 15 residues. In germline, CDR1 is MNHNS, CDR2 SASEGT. The CDR3 bases are TGTGCCAGCACCGAATCCGGGACAGGGTTCGATGGCTACACCTTC. Protein: CASTESGTGFDGYTF.

The V gene is TRBV7-6, the J gene TRBJ2-1; D unresolved. There are 14 residues in the CDR3. The V gene's germline CDR1 is SGHVS and CDR2 FNYEAQ. V gave up 5 bases and J gave up 0 bases, with 8 bases separating them. Here the CDR3 reads CASSLTISYNEQFF. The CDR3 nucleotides read TGTGCCAGCAGCCTTACGATCTCCTACAATGAGCAGTTCTTC.

The rearrangement joins TRBV20-1 to TRBJ2-1; D call uncertain. CDR3 length: 11 residues. Between the trimmed V and J ends, which lost 6 bases and 6 bases, there was a span of 9 bases. Germline loops: CDR1 DFQATT, CDR2 SNEGSKA (reference sequence). The CDR3 is CSARKTNEQFF. For the CDR3, the DNA is TGCAGTGCGAGGAAAACCAATGAGCAGTTCTTC.

DNA of the CDR3: TGTGCCAGTAGTAATCAGCGGGGAGGCTCTGGGGCCAACGTCCTGACTTTC. It yields the protein CASSNQRGGSGANVLTF. This chain joins TRBV19 and TRBJ2-6, with 7 bases lining up with TRBD2. The ends lost 4 bases at V and 0 bases at J; junction bases unmatched: 6. The germline CDR1 and CDR2 sequences are LNHDA and SQIVND (reference sequence). The CDR3 runs 17 residues.

In this sample, this clone turned up once. The chain combines TRBV5-4 with TRBJ1-4, with D maybe TRBD1 (6 bases). Germline CDR1 and CDR2: SGHNT and YYREEE (reference sequence). Trimming left V 1 base short and J 2 bases short, with 12 bases between. This CDR3 region has 16 residues. The DNA of the CDR3 is TGTGCCAGCAGCTTGAGGGCAGGGGCTACTAATGAAAAACTGTTTTTT. Encoded protein: CASSLRAGATNEKLFF.

The rearrangement uses TRBV4-1 and TRBJ1-2, with unresolved D. Germline CDR1 is MGHRA and CDR2 is YSYEKL. V shed 1 base and J shed 6 bases, with 12 bases lying between them. CDR3 length: 14 amino acids. In DNA, the CDR3 is TGCGCCAGCAGCCAAGTGGCAGCAATCAATGGCTACACCTTC. It specifies CASSQVAAINGYTF.

V and J are TRBV29-1 and TRBJ2-1; 7 nucleotides align to TRBD1. CDR1 and CDR2 (germline): SQVTM, ANQGSEA. Trimming took 3 bases from V and 6 from J; bases not matched to a gene: 5. The CDR3 totals 13 residues. Written as DNA, the CDR3 is TGCAGCGTTGAGGACAGGATGGGCAATGAGCAGTTCTTC. It is translated as CSVEDRMGNEQFF.

V usage is TRBV5-6 and J usage is TRBJ1-1; D call uncertain. Germline V CDR1 and CDR2: SGHDT, YYEEEE. The CDR3 has 11 amino acids. V was pared by 2 bases and J by 7 bases, with 6 bases between. The CDR3 reads CASSLRREAFF. The CDR3 DNA is TGTGCCAGCAGCTTAAGGCGTGAAGCTTTCTTT.

This chain uses TRBV6-5 with TRBJ1-6; D remains ambiguous. Germline CDR1 reads MNHEY; CDR2 reads SVGAGI. V dropped 7 bases and J dropped 7 bases, with 11 bases sitting between them. The CDR3 is 13 residues long. The CDR3 sequence: CASTLHRNSPLHF. The CDR3 DNA reads as TGTGCCAGCACTCTACACCGAAATTCACCCCTCCACTTT.

This chain uses TRBV5-6 with TRBJ2-1; D may correspond to TRBD1 or TRBD2 (5 bases each). Looked up from germline, CDR1 is SGHDT and CDR2 is YYEEEE. V shed 2 bases and J shed 7 bases, with 16 bases lying between them. This CDR3 has 15 amino acids. In DNA, the CDR3 is TGTGCCAGCAGCTTATACGGGGCCGAGGGTAATGAGCAGTTCTTC. This translates into CASSLYGAEGNEQFF.

The rearrangement joins TRBV6-5 to TRBJ1-2; maybe TRBD1 (5 bases). Trimming cost V 4 bases and J 5 bases, with 14 bases left between them. The V gene's germline CDR1 is MNHEY and CDR2 SVGAGI. This CDR3 contains 14 residues. CDR3 DNA sequence: TGTGCCAGCAGTTCGACCGGGACTGTGTATGGCTACACCTTC. This gives the protein CASSSTGTVYGYTF.

This rearrangement joins TRBV14 to TRBJ2-1; 11 nucleotides line up with TRBD2. The CDR3 is 16 residues long. CDR1 is SGHDN, CDR2 FVKESK, per germline. V gave up 4 bases and J gave up 4 bases; unmatched junction bases: 6. The chain's CDR3 is CASSLTGTSGYNEQFF. Here the CDR3 DNA reads TGTGCCAGCAGCCTGACCGGGACTAGCGGTTACAATGAGCAGTTCTTC. Complete variable domain (other parts from reference TRBV14 and TRBJ2-1): EAGVTQFPSHSVIEKGQTVTLRCDPISGHDNLYWYRRVMGKEIKFLLHFVKESKQDESGMPNNRFLAERTGGTYSTLKVQPAELEDSGVYFCASSLTGTSGYNEQFFGPGTRLTVL.

This sequence joins TRBV11-2 and TRBJ2-7, with D unresolved. The CDR3 extends over 12 amino acids. Looked up from germline, CDR1 is SGHAT and CDR2 is FQNNGV. Deletions cut 5 bases from V and 6 bases from J, with 11 bases between. The CDR3 reads CASSRPGSEQYF. The CDR3 DNA reads as TGTGCCAGCAGCCGACCCGGTTCCGAGCAGTACTTC.

This clone was seen just once. V usage is TRBV2 and J usage is TRBJ2-5; no clear D gene. The end of the DNA aligns better with TRBJ2-7, so the J call may be wrong. The CDR3 spans 14 residues. Germline V gene data show CDR1 as SNHLY and CDR2 as FYNNEI. The CDR3 bases are TGTGCCAGCAGCGTCCACGGTGGGGCCTACGAGCAGTACTTC. Its protein is CASSVHGGAYEQYF.

The chain employs TRBV19 and TRBJ1-2; TRBD1 aligns across 7 bases. J was trimmed by 6 bases and V by 8 bases; bases with no gene match: 15. Germline lookup yields CDR1 LNHDA and CDR2 SQIVND (reference sequence). The CDR3 consists of 15 residues. CDR3 loop: CASRLIGQVMNGYTF. As DNA, the CDR3 is TGTGCCAGTCGTCTGATCGGACAGGTTATGAATGGCTACACCTTC. Full variable domain (rest looked up from reference TRBV19 and TRBJ1-2): DGGITQSPKYLFRKEGQNVTLSCEQNLNHDAMYWYRQDPGQGLRLIYYSQIVNDFQKGDIAEGYSVSREKKESFPLTVTSAQKNPTAFYLCASRLIGQVMNGYTFGSGTRLTVV.

Only one count was recorded for this clone. This chain's CDR3 is CASSQGGGYSNQPQHF. CDR3 DNA: TGTGCCAGCAGCCAGGGAGGGGGGTATAGCAATCAGCCCCAGCATTTT. This chain joins TRBV11-2 and TRBJ1-5, with a weak D call TRBD1 (6 bases). Germline CDR1 reads SGHAT; CDR2 reads FQNNGV. The germline V and J ends were trimmed by 5 bases and 0 bases, with 14 bases remaining between them. The CDR3 length is 16 residues. Based on the CDR3 plus reference TRBV11-2 and TRBJ1-5, the full variable domain is EAGVAQSPRYKIIEKRQSVAFWCNPISGHATLYWYQQILGQGPKLLIQFQNNGVVDDSQLPKDRFSAERLKGVDSTLKIQPAKLEDSAVYLCASSQGGGYSNQPQHFGDGTRLSIL.

CDR3 in DNA: TGTGCCTGGACACGGGGGCCGGTTGTTTCACCCCTCCACTTT. Translating gives CAWTRGPVVSPLHF. This rearrangement joins TRBV30 to TRBJ1-6, with D possibly TRBD1 on 6 matching bases. The CDR3 is 14 amino acids. Germline V gene lookup returns CDR1 GTSNPN and CDR2 SVGIG (reference sequence). Trimming pared 4 bases from V and 9 bases from J, leaving 16 bases between.